These 31 T cell receptor beta chains were all obtained from the same sample, sequenced in a study of radiotherapy plus CTLA-4 blockade in lung cancer (dated by TCRdb to the late 2010s). The protocol used for the library was the immunoSEQ multiplex PCR assay. Drawn from immuneACCESS, this table holds only the in-frame rearrangements with V and J called that TCRdb kept. Clones are partly lost; checked studies trace under half to an unresolved V gene and leave the rest unexplained. This sample comprises tens of thousands of clones, 65% to 85% of them detected only once. The top ten constitute roughly 2.4% of the sample. Sequenced material: peripheral blood, taken from a patient treated with radiotherapy plus ipilimumab. Receptors originate from a human donor with non-small cell lung cancer whose response to radiotherapy plus ipilimumab could not be evaluated.

This sequence joins TRBV27 and TRBJ2-1, with 12 nucleotides matching TRBD2. The V and J ends lost 8 bases and 10 bases, in that order; junction bases with no gene match: 9. In germline, CDR1 is MNHEY, CDR2 SMNVEV (reference sequence). The CDR3 runs to 14 residues. The CDR3, as DNA: TGTGCCAGCGACTCGGGACTAGCGGGCAGGGAGCAGTTCTTC. This codes for CASDSGLAGREQFF.

CDR3 sequence reads: CASSVEDSTDTQYF. Written as DNA, the CDR3 is TGTGCCAGCAGCGTAGAGGACTCCACAGATACGCAGTATTTT. The chain uses TRBV9 and TRBJ2-3; the D gene is possibly TRBD2 (5 bases). Germline V gene sequence: CDR1 SGDLS, CDR2 YYNGEE. V was cut by 0 bases and J by 2 bases, with 7 bases left in between. The CDR3 is 14 amino acids.

The chain links TRBV9 to TRBJ1-3, with D perhaps matching TRBD1 (6 bases). V was trimmed by 4 bases and J by 2 bases, leaving 13 bases between them. In germline, CDR1 is SGDLS, CDR2 YYNGEE. The CDR3 is 15 residues long. The CDR3 DNA is TGTGCCAGCAGCAGCCAACAGGGTCCTGGAAACACCATATATTTT. Translation gives CASSSQQGPGNTIYF.

J is TRBJ1-5 and V is TRBV4-1; TRBD1 matches 7 bases. The CDR3 loop spans 14 amino acids. V shed 1 base, J shed 7 bases, and the junction held 4 bases outside the gene matches. Germline CDR1 is MGHRA and CDR2 is YSYEKL. The CDR3 protein is CASSQVTGAQPQHF. CDR3 coding DNA: TGCGCCAGCAGCCAAGTAACAGGGGCCCAGCCCCAGCATTTT.

The chain links TRBV5-1 to TRBJ2-2; D may be TRBD1 (5 bases). This CDR3 has 15 amino acids. Germline assignment: CDR1 SGHRS and CDR2 YFSETQ. V was trimmed by 3 bases and J by 1 base, leaving 10 bases between them. CDR3 in amino acids: CASSSAQGNTGELFF. CDR3 nucleotide sequence: TGCGCCAGCAGCTCCGCCCAGGGGAACACCGGGGAGCTGTTTTTT.

J is TRBJ1-2 and V is TRBV9; D remains unclear. V was trimmed by 0 bases and J by 4 bases, leaving 4 bases between them. The CDR3 is 12 amino acids. Germline lookup yields CDR1 SGDLS and CDR2 YYNGEE. The CDR3: CASSVAGYGYTF. As DNA, the CDR3 is TGTGCCAGCAGCGTAGCCGGCTATGGCTACACCTTC.

V and J are TRBV5-6 and TRBJ1-1; D may be TRBD1 (6 bases). V lost 4 bases and J lost 4, with 14 bases in between. This CDR3 has 14 residues. CDR1 is SGHDT, CDR2 YYEEEE, per germline. The CDR3 loop reads CASSLGTIATEAFF. For the CDR3, the DNA is TGTGCCAGCAGCCTAGGGACAATCGCCACTGAAGCTTTCTTT.

The rearrangement joins TRBV29-1 to TRBJ2-7; the match to TRBD1 covers 8 bases. Germline loops: CDR1 SQVTM, CDR2 ANQGSEA. Unmatched junction bases numbered 7, after V lost 8 bases and J lost 1 base. This CDR3 contains 13 residues. The CDR3: CSTGQGGSYEQYF. CDR3 coding DNA: TGCAGCACCGGACAGGGTGGGTCCTACGAGCAGTACTTC.

V is TRBV5-1 and J is TRBJ1-2; D is unclear. Germline-derived CDR1 and CDR2 are SGHRS and YFSETQ. The CDR3 extends over 13 amino acids. Between the trimmed V and J ends, which lost 3 bases and 1 base, there was a span of 7 bases. CDR3: CASSSEGNYGYTF. In DNA form, the CDR3 reads TGCGCCAGCAGCTCGGAGGGTAACTATGGCTACACCTTC.

This chain connects TRBV6-5 to TRBJ2-7; tentatively, D is TRBD1 (6 bases). The CDR3 loop spans 15 amino acids. Trimming pared 2 bases from V and 3 bases from J, leaving 14 bases between. Per germline, CDR1 MNHEY and CDR2 SVGAGI. The CDR3 reads CASSYRDTSLYEQYF. In DNA, the CDR3 is TGTGCCAGCAGTTACCGGGACACTTCCCTCTACGAGCAGTACTTC.

A few counts support this clone. The gene calls are TRBV6-1 and TRBJ1-5; 7 bases are a match to TRBD1. The CDR3 extends over 15 amino acids. Germline CDR1 and CDR2: MNHNS and SASEGT. V was clipped by 1 base and J by 3 bases; unmatched bases: 3. CDR3 sequence (DNA): TGTGCCAGCAGTGAAGGACAGGGATTCAATCAGCCCCAGCATTTT. Its translation is CASSEGQGFNQPQHF.

A single count supports this clone. This chain joins TRBV18 and TRBJ2-3; D call uncertain. There are 14 residues in the CDR3. Per germline, CDR1 KGHSH and CDR2 LQKENI. V lost 6 bases to trimming and J lost 2 bases, with 12 bases between them. DNA of the CDR3: TGTGCCAGCTCCCCGTGGGCGCCCACAGATACGCAGTATTTT. It translates to CASSPWAPTDTQYF.

Of note for this clone: One end of the junction varies from germline; a read error may be responsible. The chain joins TRBV7-3 to TRBJ2-7; D is perhaps TRBD2 (5 bases). CDR3 length: 15 amino acids. Germline V gene data show CDR1 as SGHTA and CDR2 as FQGTGA. The chain's CDR3 is CASSPRASAAYKQYF. CDR3 sequence (DNA): TGTGCCAGCAGCCCACGGGCCTCAGCGGCCTACAAGCAGTACTTC.

V is TRBV29-1 and J is TRBJ2-1; 7 bases match TRBD1. The CDR3 totals 14 residues. Unmatched junction bases numbered 6, after V lost 7 bases and J lost 0 bases. Germline V CDR1 and CDR2: SQVTM, ANQGSEA. The CDR3 nucleotides are TGCAGCGCCCGGGACAGACTCTCCTACAATGAGCAGTTCTTC. Its translation is CSARDRLSYNEQFF.

The V gene is TRBV19, the J gene TRBJ1-2, with a possible D match to TRBD1 (6 bases). The V end was cut by 4 bases, the J end by 5 bases, with 8 bases between. This CDR3 has 12 residues. CDR1 and CDR2 (germline): LNHDA, SQIVND (reference sequence). CDR3 loop: CASSNRDYGYTF. The CDR3 coding sequence is TGTGCCAGTAGTAACAGGGATTATGGCTACACCTTC.

This clone was detected a few times. The chain is built from TRBV5-4 and TRBJ2-7, with 11 bases that match TRBD1. Unmatched junction bases numbered 5, after V lost 3 bases and J lost 6 bases. Per the germline V gene, CDR1 is SGHNT and CDR2 is YYREEE (reference sequence). The CDR3 length is 14 residues. In DNA, the CDR3 is TGTGCCAGCAGCTCGCCGGGACAGGGGGTCGAGCAGTACTTC. Protein product: CASSSPGQGVEQYF.

This chain uses TRBV30 with TRBJ2-6; D unresolved. The CDR3 totals 15 residues. Germline-derived CDR1 and CDR2 are GTSNPN and SVGIG (reference sequence). V lost 0 bases and J 0 bases, leaving 6 bases between the germline ends. Here the CDR3 reads CAWSVSGSGANVLTF. The CDR3 DNA follows: TGTGCCTGGAGTGTATCGGGCTCTGGGGCCAACGTCCTGACTTTC.

The V call is TRBV11-2, the J call TRBJ2-3; 10 nucleotides agree with TRBD2. Germline V gene data show CDR1 as SGHAT and CDR2 as FQNNGV. Losses at the gene ends were 1 base for V and 6 bases for J; bases not matched to a gene: 1. The CDR3 covers 14 residues. CDR3: CASSLGTSGDTQYF. In nucleotides, the CDR3 is TGTGCCAGCAGCTTAGGGACTAGCGGCGATACGCAGTATTTT. Full variable domain (rest looked up from reference TRBV11-2 and TRBJ2-3): EAGVAQSPRYKIIEKRQSVAFWCNPISGHATLYWYQQILGQGPKLLIQFQNNGVVDDSQLPKDRFSAERLKGVDSTLKIQPAKLEDSAVYLCASSLGTSGDTQYFGPGTRLTVL.

The V gene is TRBV2, the J gene TRBJ1-1; D is unclear. The V end was cut by 4 bases, the J end by 3 bases, with 15 bases between. Germline V gene lookup returns CDR1 SNHLY and CDR2 FYNNEI. This CDR3 has 15 residues. The CDR3 nucleotides are TGTGCCAGCAGTGTAGAGGCTATACGGGACACTGAAGCTTTCTTT. Translating it yields CASSVEAIRDTEAFF.

V gene TRBV5-1 combines with J gene TRBJ1-6; possibly TRBD1 for D (5 bases). The CDR3 consists of 16 residues. The germline CDR1 and CDR2 sequences are SGHRS and YFSETQ. Trimming took 0 bases from V and 7 from J, leaving 14 bases between them. The CDR3 DNA is TGCGCCAGCAGCTTGGATGGTCAGGGAAACAATTCACCCCTCCACTTT. Translating gives CASSLDGQGNNSPLHF.

The chain joins TRBV28 to TRBJ1-2, with D possibly TRBD1 on 6 matching bases. CDR3 length: 16 amino acids. Trimming removed 8 bases from V and 0 bases from J, with 19 bases in between. The germline V gene encodes CDR1 MDHEN and CDR2 SYDVKM. The DNA of the CDR3 is TGTGCCAGCCTAACAATCCAGGGGTGGGCTAACTATGGCTACACCTTC. It specifies CASLTIQGWANYGYTF.

This clone was observed a few times. This chain joins TRBV10-1 and TRBJ1-3; possible D gene TRBD1, 6 bases. From germline, CDR1 is WNHNN and CDR2 SYGVQD (reference sequence). This CDR3 is built from 14 residues. V dropped 7 bases and J dropped 2 bases, with 12 bases sitting between them. The CDR3 coding sequence is TGCGCCAGCAACATCAGGGGTACTGGAAACACCATATATTTT. Translating gives CASNIRGTGNTIYF.

The rearrangement uses TRBV30 and TRBJ2-5; D gene unclear. CDR1 is GTSNPN, CDR2 SVGIG, per germline (reference sequence). This CDR3 is 12 amino acids long. V lost 2 bases to trimming and J lost 6 bases, with 10 bases between them. In nucleotides, the CDR3 is TGTGCCTGGAGTATTACAACGAAGACCCAGTACTTC. Translated, it gives CAWSITTKTQYF.

This rearrangement joins TRBV7-3 to TRBJ2-1, with D possibly TRBD2 on 6 matching bases. Germline CDR1 and CDR2: SGHTA and FQGTGA. There are 17 residues in the CDR3. V was clipped by 0 bases and J by 0 bases, with 12 bases between them. Here the CDR3 reads CASSLTAAGGSYNEQFF. DNA of the CDR3: TGTGCCAGCAGCTTAACCGCAGCGGGCGGCTCCTACAATGAGCAGTTCTTC. Variable domain in full (rest from reference TRBV7-3 and TRBJ2-1): GAGVSQTPSNKVTEKGKYVELRCDPISGHTALYWYRQSLGQGPEFLIYFQGTGAADDSGLPNDRFFAVRPEGSVSTLKIQRTERGDSAVYLCASSLTAAGGSYNEQFFGPGTRLTVL.

The chain combines TRBV7-2 with TRBJ2-5, with 12 bases matching TRBD2. The CDR3 totals 15 residues. Trimming removed 7 bases from V and 4 bases from J; junction bases left unmatched: 7. CDR1 SGHTA and CDR2 FQGNSA come from the germline V gene. The CDR3 DNA reads TGTGCCAGCAACCCTAGCGGGGGGGCCGTAGAGACCCAGTACTTC. Encoded protein: CASNPSGGAVETQYF.

This clone was recorded once. This chain uses TRBV6-6 with TRBJ2-5; 7 bases fit TRBD2. V shed 7 bases, J shed 4 bases, and the junction held 12 bases outside the gene matches. CDR1 and CDR2 from the germline V gene are MNHNY and SVGAGI (reference sequence). This CDR3 region has 15 residues. The DNA of the CDR3 is TGTGCCAGCACCACCGGGACTATGCGTGGAGAGACCCAGTACTTC. Amino acid sequence: CASTTGTMRGETQYF.

This chain uses TRBV29-1 with TRBJ2-3; a possible D gene is TRBD2 (7 bases). The V gene's germline CDR1 is SQVTM and CDR2 ANQGSEA. V gave up 6 bases and J gave up 2 bases, with 18 bases separating them. CDR3 length: 15 residues. The CDR3 here is CSVGGGQSATDTQYF. For the CDR3, the DNA is TGCAGCGTGGGGGGGGGACAATCGGCCACAGATACGCAGTATTTT.

This clone appeared a single time. This chain links TRBV28 with TRBJ2-1, with D unclear. The CDR3 covers 15 residues. Germline CDR1 MDHEN, CDR2 SYDVKM. The ends were cut back, 6 bases at V and 6 bases at J, with 18 bases in the middle. The chain's CDR3 is CASSPTQTTRNEQFF. CDR3 nucleotide sequence: TGTGCCAGCAGCCCGACCCAAACGACACGCAATGAGCAGTTCTTC.

This clone counts as medium-sized. The chain links TRBV7-2 to TRBJ1-3; D unresolved. V was trimmed by 7 bases and J by 4 bases, leaving 14 bases between them. CDR1 and CDR2 (germline): SGHTA, FQGNSA. This CDR3 is 14 amino acids long. The CDR3 nucleotides read TGTGCCAGCACCCTTACGGGGTCCGGAAACACCATATATTTT. Translation gives CASTLTGSGNTIYF.

J is TRBJ1-2 and V is TRBV6-1; D gene unclear. CDR1 and CDR2 (germline): MNHNS, SASEGT. The CDR3 consists of 14 residues. Trimming stripped 3 bases from V and 2 bases from J, with 10 bases between. CDR3 coding DNA: TGTGCCAGCAGTGATGCGGGGTTCAACTATGGCTACACCTTC. Residues: CASSDAGFNYGYTF.

V and J are TRBV7-9 and TRBJ2-7; TRBD1 aligns across 8 bases. The CDR3 is made up of 15 amino acids. J was trimmed by 2 bases and V by 1 base; bases with no gene match: 4. Germline V gene lookup returns CDR1 SEHNR and CDR2 FQNEAQ (reference sequence). In DNA, the CDR3 is TGTGCCAGCAGCTTAGACCGGGACAGGCCCTACGAGCAGTACTTC. Protein product: CASSLDRDRPYEQYF.